Following are 14 T cell receptor beta chains from one sample sequenced in a study of OX40 agonist ivuxolimab in advanced cancers. Only in-frame clones appear in the TCRdb table, and some are missing; sequencing was by immunoSEQ multiplex PCR. The sample lists 45,000 to 65,000 clones, roughly three quarters occurring once. The sequenced sample was CD4+ or CD8+ T cells sorted from blood, obtained in a trial of the OX40 agonist ivuxolimab. Receptors were obtained from an adult with an advanced solid tumor such as melanoma, head and neck, liver or kidney cancer.

This clone appeared a single time. The V call is TRBV15, the J call TRBJ2-3; 11 positions match TRBD2. After removal of 3 bases from V and 4 bases from J, the junction contained 6 bases not matched to a gene. CDR1 LNHNV and CDR2 YYDKDF come from the germline V gene (reference sequence). CDR3 length equals 16 residues. CDR3 region: CATSSRLAGKADTQYF. In DNA form, the CDR3 reads TGTGCCACCAGCAGCCGACTAGCGGGGAAGGCAGATACGCAGTATTTT.

The genes are TRBV27 and TRBJ1-6; D remains unclear. This CDR3 has 16 amino acids. V shed 6 bases and J shed 0 bases, with 12 bases lying between them. Germline CDR1 reads MNHEY; CDR2 reads SMNVEV (reference sequence). The CDR3 sequence: CASRVGTSSYNSPLHF. The CDR3 DNA sequence: TGTGCCAGCAGGGTGGGCACTAGCTCCTATAATTCACCCCTCCACTTT.

V is TRBV28 and J is TRBJ2-2; D is possibly TRBD2 (6 bases). Looked up from germline, CDR1 is MDHEN and CDR2 is SYDVKM. Trimming took off 3 bases at V and 7 bases at J, with 24 bases between the two ends. CDR3 length: 18 amino acids. The CDR3 sequence: CASSFAGSGSARGGELFF. Here the CDR3 DNA reads TGTGCCAGCAGTTTCGCCGGGAGCGGTTCAGCCCGGGGCGGGGAGCTGTTTTTT.

The chain is built from TRBV14 and TRBJ1-2; tentatively, D is TRBD1 (6 bases). V dropped 0 bases and J dropped 4 bases, with 12 bases sitting between them. Germline lookup yields CDR1 SGHDN and CDR2 FVKESK. The CDR3 runs 15 residues. CDR3 coding DNA: TGTGCCAGCAGCCAAGACCCAGACAGGTCCTATGGCTACACCTTC. This translates into CASSQDPDRSYGYTF.

The rearrangement joins TRBV5-4 to TRBJ1-2; maybe TRBD1 (5 bases). Germline V CDR1 and CDR2: SGHNT, YYREEE (reference sequence). The CDR3 is 14 residues long. Between the trimmed V and J ends, which lost 1 base and 3 bases, there was a span of 10 bases. CDR3 amino acids: CASSLRGIDYGYTF. The DNA for the CDR3 is TGTGCCAGCAGCTTGCGGGGGATAGACTATGGCTACACCTTC.

Note on this clone: The sample carries other DNA sequences with the same CDR3. The chain has TRBV15 and TRBJ1-3; no clear D gene. Between the trimmed V and J ends, which lost 0 bases and 5 bases, there was a span of 2 bases. Germline CDR1 and CDR2: LNHNV and YYDKDF (reference sequence). This CDR3 is 12 amino acids long. The CDR3: CATSRDRNTIYF. As DNA, the CDR3 is TGTGCCACCAGCAGAGATAGAAACACCATATATTTT. Full variable domain (rest looked up from reference TRBV15 and TRBJ1-3): DAMVIQNPRYQVTQFGKPVTLSCSQTLNHNVMYWYQQKSSQAPKLLFHYYDKDFNNEADTPDNFQSRRPNTSFCFLDIRSPGLGDTAMYLCATSRDRNTIYFGEGSWLTVV.

The CDR3 spells CASSLWGNSRPTNEKLFF. For the CDR3, the DNA is TGTGCCAGCAGTTTATGGGGGAACTCGCGCCCAACTAATGAAAAACTGTTTTTT. The V call is TRBV27, the J call TRBJ1-4, with D possibly matching TRBD1 (5 bases). The CDR3 is 18 residues long. V was shortened by 1 base and J by 0 bases, with 15 bases between the two germline ends. Germline lookup yields CDR1 MNHEY and CDR2 SMNVEV (reference sequence).

The chain links TRBV28 to TRBJ2-4, with 7 bases lining up with TRBD2. V lost 6 bases to trimming and J lost 0 bases; unmatched junction nucleotides: 5. Germline V CDR1 and CDR2: MDHEN, SYDVKM. The CDR3 runs 15 residues. CDR3 nucleotides: TGTGCCAGCAGCCTAGCGGAAGTAGCCAAAAACATTCAGTACTTC. It yields the protein CASSLAEVAKNIQYF.

The CDR3 sequence: CASSGGLVTEAFF. CDR3 nucleotides: TGTGCCAGCAGCGGAGGGTTGGTCACTGAAGCTTTCTTT. The rearrangement uses TRBV5-4 and TRBJ1-1; no definite D call. V was pared by 4 bases and J by 4 bases, with 11 bases between. CDR1 and CDR2 (germline): SGHNT, YYREEE (reference sequence). The CDR3 extends over 13 amino acids.

The rearrangement joins TRBV7-2 to TRBJ2-3; D is possibly TRBD1 or TRBD2 (5 bases each). The germline V gene encodes CDR1 SGHTA and CDR2 FQGNSA. This CDR3 region has 17 residues. Trimming cost V 1 base and J 4 bases, with 18 bases left between them. The CDR3 DNA reads as TGTGCCAGCAGCTTAGAGGGTCGGGGCGTCAAATCAGATACGCAGTATTTT. Translation: CASSLEGRGVKSDTQYF.

The J gene is TRBJ1-5, the V gene TRBV28; TRBD1 aligns across 7 bases. In germline, CDR1 is MDHEN, CDR2 SYDVKM. The CDR3 has 15 residues. V lost 6 bases and J lost 0; bases outside the gene matches: 5. The CDR3 loop is CASSPGQDSNQPQHF. Here the CDR3 DNA reads TGTGCCAGCAGCCCTGGACAGGATAGCAATCAGCCCCAGCATTTT.

On this clone itself: Given the absence of the conserved phenylalanine or tryptophan at the CDR3 end, a read error is likely. The V call is TRBV7-9, the J call TRBJ1-2; 7 positions agree with TRBD1. Trimming cost V 5 bases and J 4 bases; bases outside gene matches: 10. The germline CDR1 and CDR2 sequences are SEHNR and FQNEAQ (reference sequence). The CDR3 covers 15 residues. The CDR3 coding sequence is TGTGCCAGCAGCCTACAAATCGGACAGGCCTATGGCTACACCCTC. Its protein is CASSLQIGQAYGYTL.

The chain recombines TRBV6-1 with TRBJ1-1, with 7 positions matching TRBD1. Germline CDR1 is MNHNS and CDR2 is SASEGT. CDR3 length equals 15 residues. J was trimmed by 0 bases and V by 6 bases; bases with no gene match: 7. The CDR3 loop reads CASSEQGRLNTEAFF. The CDR3 bases are TGTGCCAGCAGCGAACAGGGGAGGCTGAACACTGAAGCTTTCTTT.

The chain recombines TRBV18 with TRBJ1-5, with TRBD1 as a possible D gene (6 bases). Trimming cost V 0 bases and J 4 bases, with 10 bases left between them. The V gene's germline CDR1 is KGHSH and CDR2 LQKENI. The CDR3 is 15 amino acids. DNA for the CDR3: TGTGCCAGCTCACCACCGCAGGGGCAGAATCAGCCCCAGCATTTT. This encodes CASSPPQGQNQPQHF.